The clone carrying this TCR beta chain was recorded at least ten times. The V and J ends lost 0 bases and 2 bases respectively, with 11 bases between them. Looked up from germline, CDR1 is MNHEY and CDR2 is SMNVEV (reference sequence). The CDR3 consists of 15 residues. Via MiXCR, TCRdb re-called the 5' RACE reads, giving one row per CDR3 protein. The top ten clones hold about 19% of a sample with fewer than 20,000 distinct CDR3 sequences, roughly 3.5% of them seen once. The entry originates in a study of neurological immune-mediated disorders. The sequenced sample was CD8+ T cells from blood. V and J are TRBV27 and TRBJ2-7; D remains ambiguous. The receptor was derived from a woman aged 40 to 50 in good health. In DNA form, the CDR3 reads TGTGCCAGCAGTTTATCGTTTCGTACCCCCTACGAGCAGTACTTC. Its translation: CASSLSFRTPYEQYF.